Below, one TCR beta chain is given with its context. This clonotype was seen once. Its antigen remains undetermined. Qualities for individual bases were not recorded, and no much larger clone is one base off. This sample was included in a study of blood T cells in healthy people across ages (dated by TCRdb to about 2015). The study in broad terms: Template switching captured roughly one uniquely barcoded TCR beta cDNA molecule per two T cells in model experiments. Donors were grouped into four age groups: young (average 16 years), middle-aged (about 38), aged (around 60) and long-lived (over 80). The study measured age-related changes in TCR beta repertoire diversity using deep sequencing normalized with unique cDNA molecular identifiers. Donors of different ages were randomly distributed across sequencing lanes to avoid experimental bias. For two donors (one aged 18 to 29 and one aged 80 or older), the study analyzed two additional independent replicas of 1 million unique cDNA reads from the same blood draw.

To prepare the library, 5' RACE was applied. The sequencing machine was an Illumina HiSeq 2500. A second PCR of roughly 6 to 11 cycles was run with a J-beta primer mix and a sample-barcoded 5' primer. Each TCR beta cDNA molecule received a unique molecular identifier from a template-switch 5' adaptor carrying 12 random nucleotides. At least 2.5 million CDR3-containing paired-end reads were obtained from each sample. The Mint cDNA synthesis kit, primed by a TRBC-specific oligonucleotide, was used to synthesize first-strand cDNA from all RNA. All cDNA was treated with uracil-DNA glycosylase and then went through a first 18-cycle PCR with the universal primers M1SS and BC2_uni_R. Concerning the study's data processing: Each sample was normalized by randomly selecting 1 million high-quality reads, each carrying a distinct molecular identifier. Reads sharing molecular identifiers were discarded rather than binned into consensus sequences. MiTCR, run with a Q25 quality threshold and the strictest error-elimination algorithm, handled CDR3 identification, clonotype clustering and error correction. A nonparametric unseen species model with Euler transformation was used to estimate a lower bound on total TCR beta diversity. The public reads were run again by TCRdb, first through fastp at Q25 and then through MiXCR, and only productive beta chains were kept. Each entry is one CDR3 protein sequence, shown with its most common DNA and genes. TCRdb's processing, not the study's, gives the V and J calls here. The sample records roughly 1,500,000 distinct CDR3 sequences, about 40% of which are singletons. Roughly 7.7% of the sample is held by the ten biggest clonotypes.

What the work shows at the level of the full study, not this receptor alone: Since profiling was done on bulk unsorted PBMCs, naive and antigen-experienced compartments could not be conclusively compared. Observed TCR beta diversity correlated strongly with the percentage of naive T cells measured by flow cytometry. Donor CMV infection status was unknown, potentially confounding age-related changes in expanded clonotypes. Estimates of total diversity based on one million sequenced T cells were regarded as lower bounds and as underestimates. Observed TCR beta diversity per million T cells fell roughly linearly with age, and a significant reduction was already apparent by age about 36. Compared with the aged group, the long-lived group had more naive CD4+ T cells, fewer expanded clones and increased TCR diversity, suggesting age selection.

The junction shows trimming of 5 bases on V and 6 bases on J, and the gene matches do not reach 7 bases of it. Taken from cysteine to phenylalanine, the CDR3 has 14 residues. Solely the CDR3 DNA is kept, with 42 bases framed from the first base. CDR1 SGHRS and CDR2 YFSETQ were looked up in the germline V gene. Donors were 39 systemically healthy Caucasian individuals from Russia aged 6 to 90 years. Each donor gave ten milliliters of peripheral blood, collected into EDTA-treated Vacutainer tubes. Ficoll-Paque density-gradient centrifugation was used to isolate PBMCs, with at least 6.5 million per sample. Trizol reagent was used to extract total RNA from PBMCs, with at least 6 micrograms per sample. For every donor, an aliquot of PBMCs went through flow cytometry to measure the percentages of naive CD45RAhigh/CD27high T cells.

The sample was blood. The chain uses TRBV5-1 and TRBJ2-3, and 9 bases in between align with TRBD2. The source is a woman younger than 35 in good health. The CDR3 sequence is CASRTSGEWDTQYF. Here is the DNA: TGCGCCAGCAGGACTAGCGGCGAATGGGATACGCAGTATTTT.